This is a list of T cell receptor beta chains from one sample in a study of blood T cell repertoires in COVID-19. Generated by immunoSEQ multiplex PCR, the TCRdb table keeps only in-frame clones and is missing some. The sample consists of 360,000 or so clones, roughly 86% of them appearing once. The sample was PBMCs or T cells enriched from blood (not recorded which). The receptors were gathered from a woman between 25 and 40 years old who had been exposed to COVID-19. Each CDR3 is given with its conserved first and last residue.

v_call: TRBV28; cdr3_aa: CASRPTGKTEAFF
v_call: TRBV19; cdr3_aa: CASSGITSGTDTQYF
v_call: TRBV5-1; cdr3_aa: CASSLGQSGTDTQYF
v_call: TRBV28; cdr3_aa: CASSPTGQEEKLFF
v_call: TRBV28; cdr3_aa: CASRTAGAQNTEAFF
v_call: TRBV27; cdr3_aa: CASRSPGASGTHEQFF
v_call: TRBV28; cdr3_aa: CASSPGSVGNTIYF
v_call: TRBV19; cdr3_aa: CASSIVNTEAFF
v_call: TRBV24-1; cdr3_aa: CATSETGGLDTQYF
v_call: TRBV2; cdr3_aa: CASRPTGWVAGELFF
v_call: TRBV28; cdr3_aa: CASSSPRGPDYEQYF
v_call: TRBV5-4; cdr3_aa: CASSPKTSSGSTNEQFF
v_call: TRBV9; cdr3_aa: CASSDPRGGGFTDTQYF
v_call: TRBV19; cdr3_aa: CASSTQTGLEQFF
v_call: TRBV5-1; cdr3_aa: CASSLVGSTDSSYEQYF
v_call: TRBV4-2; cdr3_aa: CASSLSGPSTDTQYF
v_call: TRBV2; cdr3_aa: CASSPPSRAGSYEQYF
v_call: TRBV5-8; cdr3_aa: CASSFRGTGGTGNTIYF